Listed below are T cell receptor beta chains from one sample, sequenced in a study of cytomegalovirus exposure and HLA in healthy donors. Libraries were prepared by immunoSEQ multiplex PCR; TCRdb keeps only in-frame clonotypes and omits some of them. This table holds fewer than 200,000 clones, 71% found once. The sequenced material came from PBMCs. The receptor set was obtained from a woman aged 25 to 39 in good health and CMV-seronegative. Both conserved end residues are part of each CDR3. D genes are given only for firm matches. The size field is filled for only some rows; it gives once, few, many or a size class.

DNA	CDR3	V	size	D	J
TGTGCCAGCAGCCCCGGCGGGGCGGGAGGTCACCGATTCACAGATACGCAGTATTTT	CASSPGGAGGHRFTDTQYF	TRBV4-2	-	TRBD2	TRBJ2-3
TGTGCCAGCAGCCGGAGCGGGAGGACAAACACCGGGGAGCTGTTTTTT	CASSRSGRTNTGELFF	TRBV11-2	-	TRBD2	TRBJ2-2
TGCGCCAGCATCCCGGGACAGCACACAGATACGCAGTATTTT	CASIPGQHTDTQYF	TRBV5-1	few	TRBD1	TRBJ2-3
TGCGCCAGCAGCCAAGATGGTTGGGGGAGGATAGATACGCAGTATTTT	CASSQDGWGRIDTQYF	TRBV4-1	-	-	TRBJ2-3
TGTGCCAGCAGCTTATGGGGGGGTTCAGATACGCAGTATTTT	CASSLWGGSDTQYF	TRBV7-2	-	TRBD2	TRBJ2-3
TGTGCCAGCAGCCAAGGGGACAGTTACACCGGGGAGCTGTTTTTT	CASSQGDSYTGELFF	TRBV4-2	-	TRBD1	TRBJ2-2
TGCGCCAGCAGCCAACCTGACAGGGATTACTATGGCTACACCTTC	CASSQPDRDYYGYTF	TRBV4-1	-	TRBD1	TRBJ1-2
TGTGCCAGCCAATGGACTAGCGCTGCCTACGAGCAGTACTTC	CASQWTSAAYEQYF	TRBV2	few	TRBD2	TRBJ2-7
TGTGCCAGCAGTGTCGGGGCAGCAGGGGCGGACTATGGCTACACCTTC	CASSVGAAGADYGYTF	TRBV6-1	few	-	TRBJ1-2
TGTGCCAGCAGCGTAGTCAAGGGAGAGAATTACGAGCAGTACTTC	CASSVVKGENYEQYF	TRBV9	-	-	TRBJ2-7
TGTGCCAGCCTGCTCGACAGGTCGTACGAAAAACTGTTTTTT	CASLLDRSYEKLFF	TRBV6-1	-	-	TRBJ1-4
TGTGCCAGCACCCAACGAAAAGGGGCGCGGACCTATAATTCACCCCTCCACTTT	CASTQRKGARTYNSPLHF	TRBV28	-	-	TRBJ1-6
TGTGCCATCAGGCCCAGGGTCCACTATGGCTACACCTTC	CAIRPRVHYGYTF	TRBV10-3	few	-	TRBJ1-2
TGTGCCATCAATACAGGGGTCACCGGGGAGCTGTTTTTT	CAINTGVTGELFF	TRBV10-3	once	TRBD1	TRBJ2-2
TGTGCCTGCGGGAGATACACAGATACGCAGTATTTT	CACGRYTDTQYF	TRBV30	-	-	TRBJ2-3
TGTGCCAGCAGCCCGACGAGACAGGGGGCCGGCGGGGAGCTGTTTTTT	CASSPTRQGAGGELFF	TRBV7-6	-	TRBD1	TRBJ2-2
TGTGCCAGCAGTGAACTCGTAGCGGGAGGGGGTGACCAAGAGACCCAGTACTTC	CASSELVAGGGDQETQYF	TRBV6-1	once	TRBD2	TRBJ2-5
TGCGCCAGCAGCTTGGCCATTAATACCGTTGGTCGGACAGGGTTCTCCTACGAGCAGTACTTC	CASSLAINTVGRTGFSYEQYF	TRBV5-1	-	TRBD1	TRBJ2-7
TGTGCCAGCAGCCAGGGATCGGGACTAACCACTCCCGCTGGCACAGATACGCAGTATTTT	CASSQGSGLTTPAGTDTQYF	TRBV4-2	-	TRBD2	TRBJ2-3
TGTGCCAGCAGCTTGTGGGAGATGAACACCGGGGAGCTGTTTTTT	CASSLWEMNTGELFF	TRBV7-3	-	-	TRBJ2-2
TGTGCCAGCAGCCCGCCCAGCGGGGGTGGAGATACGCAGTATTTT	CASSPPSGGGDTQYF	TRBV7-2	few	TRBD2	TRBJ2-3
TGTGCCAGCAGCTTCCGACTAGCGGGGGGCATGGTGAATGAGCAGTTCTTC	CASSFRLAGGMVNEQFF	TRBV9	-	TRBD2	TRBJ2-1
TGTGCCAGCAGCGTAGGCGATTTCGCCGGGGAGCTGTTTTTT	CASSVGDFAGELFF	TRBV9	-	-	TRBJ2-2
TGTGCCAGCAGTTTAGGCCCGGAGACCCAGTACTTC	CASSLGPETQYF	TRBV28	-	-	TRBJ2-5
TGTGCCAGCAGCTTAGTTCAGCAAGAGACCCAGTACTTC	CASSLVQQETQYF	TRBV11-2	once	-	TRBJ2-5
TGCAGCGTAGGCGGGACTAGCGGGAGCCTGAGCACAGATACGCAGTATTTT	CSVGGTSGSLSTDTQYF	TRBV29-1	-	TRBD2	TRBJ2-3
TGTGCCAGCAGCGTCGAGGGGACAGCTGGAAACACCATATATTTT	CASSVEGTAGNTIYF	TRBV9	-	TRBD1	TRBJ1-3
TGCGCCAGCAGCCAAGATTACGGGACAGGGGACTACGAGCAGTACTTC	CASSQDYGTGDYEQYF	TRBV4-3	-	TRBD1	TRBJ2-7
TGTGCCAGCAGTTTAAGGGGTCTCCCTGAAGCTTTCTTT	CASSLRGLPEAFF	TRBV5-6	-	-	TRBJ1-1
TGTGCCACCGGGAGGAGGCAGAACACTGAAGCTTTCTTT	CATGRRQNTEAFF	TRBV15	few	-	TRBJ1-1
TGTGCCTGGACGCCGGGACACCATACGCAGTATTTT	CAWTPGHHTQYF	TRBV30	-	-	TRBJ2-3
TGTGCCAGTAGTATTTGGGGGACAGGGCAGGATCAGCCCCAGCATTTT	CASSIWGTGQDQPQHF	TRBV19	few	TRBD1	TRBJ1-5
TGTGCCACCAGCAGAGAGCGGGACTACAATGAGCAGTTCTTC	CATSRERDYNEQFF	TRBV15	-	-	TRBJ2-1
TGTGCCAGCAGCCTTAACGGGGGGTGGGGGGACCACAACACCGGGGAGCTGTTTTTT	CASSLNGGWGDHNTGELFF	TRBV11-2	-	TRBD2	TRBJ2-2
TGTGCCATCAGTCAAGGGGACAATGAGCAGTTCTTC	CAISQGDNEQFF	TRBV10-3	-	-	TRBJ2-1
TGCGCCAGCAGCTTGACAGGGGAGGACTATGGCTACACCTTC	CASSLTGEDYGYTF	TRBV5-1	-	TRBD1	TRBJ1-2
TGTGCCAGCAGCGGGTGGACTAGCGGGAGACCCTACAATGAGCAGTTCTTC	CASSGWTSGRPYNEQFF	TRBV9	-	TRBD2	TRBJ2-1
TGTGCCAGCAGTAGGACAGTGAACACTGAAGCTTTCTTT	CASSRTVNTEAFF	TRBV7-8	-	-	TRBJ1-1
TGTGCCAGCAGCTTAGCAAACGGGGGGGCGGGGGAGCAGTTCTTC	CASSLANGGAGEQFF	TRBV7-6	-	TRBD2	TRBJ2-1
TGTGCCAGCAGCTTAACGGCCCCTACGGGAGGCACAGATACGCAGTATTTT	CASSLTAPTGGTDTQYF	TRBV7-3	few	-	TRBJ2-3
TGTGCCAAACCCTACAGGGGGCTAGATGAAAAACTGTTTTTT	CAKPYRGLDEKLFF	TRBV6-1	-	TRBD1	TRBJ1-4
TGTGCCAGCAGCCAAGTATCCAGGGGATCATCTGGCTACACCTTC	CASSQVSRGSSGYTF	TRBV14	-	-	TRBJ1-2
TGTGCCAGCAGGGCGGGACTAGCGGGGGGACCGCAGTATTTT	CASRAGLAGGPQYF	TRBV28	many	TRBD2	TRBJ2-3
TGTGCCAGCTCCACCCCACAGGGCTCTGGAAACACCATATATTTT	CASSTPQGSGNTIYF	TRBV28	-	-	TRBJ1-3
TGTGCCAGCAGCCAAGCGCTAGCGGCAGATACGCAGTATTTT	CASSQALAADTQYF	TRBV14	-	TRBD2	TRBJ2-3
TGTGCCAGCAGTTTAGGGCAGGGGGCCACCGGGGAGCTGTTTTTT	CASSLGQGATGELFF	TRBV27	-	TRBD1	TRBJ2-2
TGCGCCAGCAGCCAAGATCAGGGGTCTACATACACTGAAGCTTTCTTT	CASSQDQGSTYTEAFF	TRBV4-3	-	-	TRBJ1-1
TGCAGCTCTGAGCGGAGGTCGAACACCGGGGAGCTGTTTTTT	CSSERRSNTGELFF	TRBV29-1	few	-	TRBJ2-2